What follows describes a single T cell receptor beta chain. V lost 3 bases, J lost 3 bases, and 8 bases lay in between. CDR3 length: 13 residues. Looked up from germline, CDR1 is MNHEY and CDR2 is SMNVEV (reference sequence). In the authors' methods: Amplified reference gene primers provided the basis for estimating nucleated cell counts. The method was immunoSEQ multiplex PCR; TCRdb's version includes in-frame clones alone and lacks a portion of them. Clonal size and the V and J genes are those of that table, whereas D and trimming came from the DNA. The table lists about 220,000 clones, under 90% of them singletons, with about 3.8% in the top ten. The data were obtained in a study of blood T cell repertoires in COVID-19.

Material for sequencing was peripheral blood. The chain links TRBV27 to TRBJ1-2; TRBD1 is a possible D gene (6 bases). The receptor was isolated from a woman of 80 years or more with acute or convalescent COVID-19. CDR3 in amino acids: CASSFDRYYGYTF. The CDR3, as DNA: TGTGCCAGCAGTTTCGACAGGTACTATGGCTACACCTTC.